These 4 T cell receptor beta chains came from one sample sequenced in a study of T cells in localized non-small cell lung cancer. The method was immunoSEQ multiplex PCR; TCRdb's version includes in-frame clones alone and lacks a portion of them. This table holds tens of thousands of clones, roughly 80% found once. Sequencing used PBMCs, obtained before any cancer treatment. The source of these receptors is a man between 35 and 75 years old with stage II lung adenocarcinoma.

V usage is TRBV7-2 and J usage is TRBJ2-4, with D possibly matching TRBD1 (7 bases). Germline V lookup: CDR1 SGHTA, CDR2 FQGNSA. The CDR3 is 18 amino acids. Trimming took off 5 bases at V and 6 bases at J, with 26 bases between the two ends. The CDR3 loop reads CASSQGSVGGLGGNIQYF. As DNA, the CDR3 is TGTGCCAGCAGCCAGGGCTCGGTAGGGGGCCTGGGGGGAAACATTCAGTACTTC.

V gene TRBV28 combines with J gene TRBJ2-3; 7 positions match TRBD2. This CDR3 has 13 amino acids. Trimming took 8 bases from V and 1 from J; bases not matched to a gene: 3. Germline lookup yields CDR1 MDHEN and CDR2 SYDVKM. The CDR3 DNA follows: TGTGCCAGCGGTCGGGAGGGCACAGATACGCAGTATTTT. Encoded protein: CASGREGTDTQYF.

CDR3 amino acids: CASSTTRDRYNYNEQFF. In nucleotides, the CDR3 is TGTGCCAGCAGCACAACCCGGGACAGATACAACTACAATGAGCAGTTCTTC. The chain combines TRBV7-9 with TRBJ2-1; 7 bases align to TRBD1. CDR3 size: 17 residues. The germline V gene encodes CDR1 SEHNR and CDR2 FQNEAQ (reference sequence). V lost 5 bases and J lost 3; bases outside the gene matches: 13.

This clone came up once. This sequence joins TRBV5-4 and TRBJ1-4, with 10 bases aligning to TRBD1. Germline CDR1 reads SGHNT; CDR2 reads YYREEE (reference sequence). The CDR3 is made up of 16 amino acids. The trim removed 1 base at V and 4 bases at J, leaving 4 bases unmatched. The CDR3 coding sequence is TGTGCCAGCAGCTTGTGGACAGGGGGAGGTAATGAAAAACTGTTTTTT. As protein: CASSLWTGGGNEKLFF.